A single sample is the source of the 23 T cell receptor beta chains below, sequenced in a study of a mutant IDH1 vaccine in newly diagnosed glioma. The sample's time point: week 23, last vaccination. Vaccinated patients received 300 ug of mutant IDH1 20-mer peptide per dose, with topical imiquimod. These TCRs are of unknown antigen specificity. Profiled with immunoSEQ multiplex PCR; TCRdb holds only in-frame clones, not every one. The table has 70,000 to 90,000 clones, approximately 85% seen once. The source material was PBMCs, sampled from a glioma patient whose treatment included an IDH1 peptide vaccine. All receptors come from a man aged 30-40 years with glioma. Some clones in this sample may be carry-over from other donors' samples.

The chain joins TRBV21-1 to TRBJ2-3; the table's D call of TRBD2 was not tested on the DNA. TRBV21-1 is a listed pseudogene. The CDR3 runs to 16 residues. This CDR3 reads CASSARTSHSTDTQYF. The CDR3 DNA is TGTGCCAGCAGCGCCCGGACTAGCCACAGCACAGATACGCAGTATTTT.

This clone has just a few counts. This chain connects TRBV5-1 to TRBJ1-1, with TRBD1 identical over 7 bases. The CDR3 has 17 residues. Germline assignment: CDR1 SGHRS and CDR2 YFSETQ. V gave up 3 bases and J gave up 0 bases; unmatched junction bases: 11. The CDR3 DNA reads as TGCGCCAGCAGCTGGGGACAGACGGATCGCATGAACACTGAAGCTTTCTTT. Translated: CASSWGQTDRMNTEAFF.

The chain couples TRBV30 to TRBJ1-4; 11 bases match TRBD1. J was trimmed by 8 bases and V by 4 bases; bases with no gene match: 18. This CDR3 contains 18 residues. Germline loops: CDR1 GTSNPN, CDR2 SVGIG (reference sequence). As DNA, the CDR3 is TGTGCCTGGACCTCGGACAGGGGGCTTCCCCCAAATTCGGAAAAACTGTTTTTT. Translation: CAWTSDRGLPPNSEKLFF.

The table lists this clone with a few counts. As DNA, the CDR3 is TGTGCCAGCAGCCATCCCGGGGATGAAAAACTGTTTTTT. It codes for CASSHPGDEKLFF. The genes are TRBV4-2 and TRBJ1-4, with D uncertain. Trimming took 3 bases from V and 6 from J, leaving 8 bases between them. In germline, CDR1 is LGHNA, CDR2 YNFKEQ. The CDR3 totals 13 residues.

This clone has just a few counts. The chain links TRBV30 to TRBJ1-4, with D perhaps matching TRBD1 (6 bases). This CDR3 has 14 residues. CDR1 is GTSNPN and CDR2 is SVGIG in the germline V gene (reference sequence). V was cut by 3 bases and J by 6 bases, with 14 bases left in between. CDR3 DNA: TGTGCCTGGAGCGTTGACAGGATCTATGAAAAACTGTTTTTT. Amino acid sequence: CAWSVDRIYEKLFF.

The rearrangement links TRBV6-5 to TRBJ2-7, with 7 nucleotides matching TRBD1. V lost 4 bases and J lost 2; bases outside the gene matches: 2. This CDR3 spans 13 amino acids. Germline CDR1 and CDR2: MNHEY and SVGAGI. CDR3 protein: CASSSGQPYEQYF. CDR3 DNA: TGTGCCAGCAGTTCGGGACAGCCCTACGAGCAGTACTTC.

This chain uses TRBV29-1 with TRBJ1-2; D perhaps matches TRBD1 (6 bases). Germline CDR1 is SQVTM and CDR2 is ANQGSEA. V shed 6 bases and J shed 4 bases, with 15 bases lying between them. The CDR3 has 13 residues. CDR3 coding DNA: TGCAGCGTAAGGACAGCCACCCTCTATGGCTACACCTTC. Protein product: CSVRTATLYGYTF. The full variable domain, its missing parts supplied by reference TRBV29-1 and TRBJ1-2, is SAVISQKPSRDICQRGTSLTIQCQVDSQVTMMFWYRQQPGQSLTLIATANQGSEATYESGFVIDKFPISRPNLTFSTLTVSNMSPEDSSIYLCSVRTATLYGYTFGSGTRLTVV.

The chain combines TRBV6-1 with TRBJ1-1; the D gene is possibly TRBD1 (5 bases). The V gene's germline CDR1 is MNHNS and CDR2 SASEGT. CDR3 length: 16 amino acids. V lost 3 bases and J lost 1, with 15 bases in between. CDR3 sequence reads: CASSDISGRGNTEAFF. The CDR3 nucleotides are TGTGCCAGCAGTGACATCTCGGGACGTGGGAACACTGAAGCTTTCTTT.

The chain has TRBV5-4 and TRBJ1-1, with TRBD1 matching over 9 bases. With 5 bases clipped from V and 1 base from J, the junction kept 12 bases outside the gene matches. The germline V gene has CDR1 SGHNT and CDR2 YYREEE (reference sequence). CDR3 length: 17 amino acids. The CDR3 loop is CASSAIQGARRNTEAFF. The CDR3 DNA reads as TGTGCCAGCAGTGCCATACAGGGGGCGCGGAGGAACACTGAAGCTTTCTTT.

The chain employs TRBV6-5 and TRBJ1-3; no definite D call. This CDR3 spans 14 amino acids. CDR1 and CDR2 from the germline V gene are MNHEY and SVGAGI. Trimming cost V 2 bases and J 4 bases, with 9 bases left between them. The CDR3 DNA reads TGTGCCAGCAGTTACGAGAGGGCAGGAAACACCATATATTTT. Translating it yields CASSYERAGNTIYF.

CDR3 sequence (DNA): TGCGCCAGCAGCCAAGGGAACGGGGCCGGGGGTTTGAATCAGCCCCAGCATTTT. This sequence encodes CASSQGNGAGGLNQPQHF. The chain uses TRBV4-1 and TRBJ1-5; D perhaps matches TRBD1 (5 bases). This CDR3 is built from 18 residues. From germline, CDR1 is MGHRA and CDR2 YSYEKL. Between the trimmed V and J ends, which lost 1 base and 4 bases, there was a span of 20 bases.

The CDR3, as DNA: TGTGCCAGCAGTGAACAGTTGAGATCCTACGAGCAGTACTTC. This sequence encodes CASSEQLRSYEQYF. This chain connects TRBV6-1 to TRBJ2-7, with D unclear. The CDR3 length is 14 residues. Germline V gene lookup returns CDR1 MNHNS and CDR2 SASEGT. V lost 2 bases and J 1 base, leaving 9 bases between the germline ends.

V is TRBV10-1 and J is TRBJ1-1; no reliable D call. The V and J ends lost 8 bases and 6 bases respectively, with 13 bases between them. The length of the CDR3 is 12 residues. The germline V gene encodes CDR1 WNHNN and CDR2 SYGVQD (reference sequence). The CDR3 reads CASGPSGAEAFF. Written as DNA, the CDR3 is TGCGCCAGCGGACCTTCCGGGGCTGAAGCTTTCTTT.

This clone was picked up one time. This sequence joins TRBV28 and TRBJ2-6; tentatively, D is TRBD2 (5 bases). This CDR3 has 18 amino acids. Trimming took 1 base from V and 0 from J, leaving 13 bases between them. CDR1 and CDR2 (germline): MDHEN, SYDVKM. The CDR3 loop reads CASSLSGLRSSGANVLTF. The CDR3 nucleotides are TGTGCCAGCAGTTTATCTGGACTCAGGTCCTCTGGGGCCAACGTCCTGACTTTC. Full variable domain (missing parts from reference TRBV28 and TRBJ2-6): DVKVTQSSRYLVKRTGEKVFLECVQDMDHENMFWYRQDPGLGLRLIYFSYDVKMKEKGDIPEGYSVSREKKERFSLILESASTNQTSMYLCASSLSGLRSSGANVLTFGAGSRLTVL.

This chain links TRBV5-5 with TRBJ1-2; D perhaps matches TRBD1 (5 bases). This CDR3 region has 13 residues. V lost 2 bases, J lost 8 bases, and 13 bases lay in between. Germline values: CDR1 SGHKS, CDR2 YYEKEE (reference sequence). CDR3 DNA sequence: TGTGCCAGCAGCTTAGAGGGGAGGTCAGGCTACACCTTC. Protein product: CASSLEGRSGYTF.

This chain connects TRBV18 to TRBJ2-1, with 7 bases aligning to TRBD1. Losses at the gene ends were 0 bases for V and 11 bases for J; bases not matched to a gene: 19. Germline lookup yields CDR1 KGHSH and CDR2 LQKENI. CDR3 length: 18 residues. The CDR3 coding sequence is TGTGCCAGCTCACCACCGGGGATTGACAGGGCGCTCGCAATTAAGCAGTTCTTC. It specifies CASSPPGIDRALAIKQFF.

This chain's CDR3 is CASRKSWTGDEKLFF. CDR3 DNA: TGCGCCAGCAGGAAGTCCTGGACAGGGGATGAAAAACTGTTTTTT. The genes are TRBV4-3 and TRBJ1-4; 9 bases line up with TRBD1. Germline trimming cut 6 bases from V and 6 bases from J; bases unmatched to any gene: 8. The CDR3 length is 15 residues. The germline V gene has CDR1 LGHNA and CDR2 YSLEER.

V gene TRBV7-9 combines with J gene TRBJ1-1; D call uncertain. Germline V CDR1 and CDR2: SEHNR, FQNEAQ (reference sequence). This CDR3 has 13 amino acids. Trimming removed 3 bases from V and 1 base from J, with 6 bases in between. CDR3 amino acids: CASSFFGNTEAFF. CDR3 nucleotide sequence: TGTGCCAGCAGCTTTTTTGGGAACACTGAAGCTTTCTTT.

The gene calls are TRBV2 and TRBJ1-2; D call uncertain. The germline V gene encodes CDR1 SNHLY and CDR2 FYNNEI. V was shortened by 1 base and J by 2 bases, with 2 bases between the two germline ends. The CDR3 has 12 residues. The CDR3 DNA is TGTGCCAGCAGTGAAGGAAACTATGGCTACACCTTC. Protein product: CASSEGNYGYTF. Full variable domain (outside the CDR3, taken from reference TRBV2 and TRBJ1-2): EPEVTQTPSHQVTQMGQEVILRCVPISNHLYFYWYRQILGQKVEFLVSFYNNEISEKSEIFDDQFSVERPDGSNFTLKIRSTKLEDSAMYFCASSEGNYGYTFGSGTRLTVV.

This chain links TRBV7-9 with TRBJ2-1; 10 nucleotides agree with TRBD2. CDR3 size: 14 residues. The J segment lost 3 bases and the V segment lost 8 bases, leaving 4 bases of the junction unmatched. Germline lookup yields CDR1 SEHNR and CDR2 FQNEAQ (reference sequence). This CDR3 is CASQREGHYNEQFF. The CDR3 DNA sequence: TGTGCCAGCCAGCGGGAGGGCCACTACAATGAGCAGTTCTTC. Drawing the rest from reference TRBV7-9 and TRBJ2-1, the complete variable domain is DTGVSQNPRHKITKRGQNVTFRCDPISEHNRLYWYRQTLGQGPEFLTYFQNEAQLEKSRLLSDRFSAERPKGSFSTLEIQRTEQGDSAMYLCASQREGHYNEQFFGPGTRLTVL.

V usage is TRBV28 and J usage is TRBJ2-7; TRBD2 is a possible D gene (5 bases). The CDR3 is 13 amino acids. Germline CDR1 reads MDHEN; CDR2 reads SYDVKM. V lost 6 bases and J 3 bases, leaving 12 bases between the germline ends. The CDR3 is CASRSRVSYEQYF. Here the CDR3 DNA reads TGTGCCAGCAGGTCGCGGGTAAGCTACGAGCAGTACTTC.

This chain links TRBV6-5 with TRBJ2-7; 8 bases map to TRBD1. From germline, CDR1 is MNHEY and CDR2 SVGAGI. V trimming: 0 bases; J trimming: 3 bases; junction bases outside the gene matches: 7. The CDR3 is 16 residues long. The CDR3 region is CASSYSEGRGLYEQYF. The CDR3 DNA sequence: TGTGCCAGCAGTTACTCGGAGGGCAGGGGGCTCTACGAGCAGTACTTC.

This chain connects TRBV5-1 to TRBJ2-3; no clear D. V lost 0 bases and J 0 bases, leaving 8 bases between the germline ends. The CDR3 runs to 15 residues. Per germline, CDR1 SGHRS and CDR2 YFSETQ. CDR3 sequence (DNA): TGCGCCAGCAGCTTGGCCACGACTAGCACAGATACGCAGTATTTT. It specifies CASSLATTSTDTQYF.